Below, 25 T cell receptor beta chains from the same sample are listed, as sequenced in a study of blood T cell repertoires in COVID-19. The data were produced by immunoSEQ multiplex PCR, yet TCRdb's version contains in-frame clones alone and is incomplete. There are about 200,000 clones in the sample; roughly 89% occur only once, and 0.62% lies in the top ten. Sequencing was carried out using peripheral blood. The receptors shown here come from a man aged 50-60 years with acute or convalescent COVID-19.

This CDR3 reads CASSGGGGGAKTQYF. In DNA, the CDR3 is TGTGCCAGCAGCGGCGGAGGCGGGGGGGCAAAGACCCAGTACTTC. This chain joins TRBV7-6 and TRBJ2-5; 9 bases align to TRBD2. The CDR3 loop spans 15 amino acids. CDR1 is SGHVS and CDR2 is FNYEAQ in the germline V gene. The junction had 10 bases not matched to a gene; V was cut back by 5 bases and J by 6 bases. The entire variable domain, with the rest obtained from reference TRBV7-6 and TRBJ2-5, is as follows: GAGVSQSPRYKVTKRGQDVALRCDPISGHVSLYWYRQALGQGPEFLTYFNYEAQQDKSGLPNDRFSAERPEGSISTLTIQRTEQRDSAMYRCASSGGGGGAKTQYFGPGTRLLVL.

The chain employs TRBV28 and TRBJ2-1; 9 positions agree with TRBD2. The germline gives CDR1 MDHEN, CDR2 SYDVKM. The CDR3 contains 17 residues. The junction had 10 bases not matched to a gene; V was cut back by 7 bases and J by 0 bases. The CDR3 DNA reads TGTGCCAGCAAGTCCCCTATAGCGGGAGTCTCCTACAATGAGCAGTTCTTC. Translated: CASKSPIAGVSYNEQFF. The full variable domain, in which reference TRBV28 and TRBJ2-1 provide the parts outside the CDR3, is DVKVTQSSRYLVKRTGEKVFLECVQDMDHENMFWYRQDPGLGLRLIYFSYDVKMKEKGDIPEGYSVSREKKERFSLILESASTNQTSMYLCASKSPIAGVSYNEQFFGPGTRLTVL.

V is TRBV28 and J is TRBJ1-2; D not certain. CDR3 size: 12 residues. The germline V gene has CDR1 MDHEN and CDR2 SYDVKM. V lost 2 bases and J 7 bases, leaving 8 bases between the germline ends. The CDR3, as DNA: TGTGCCAGCAGTTTACAGGCTCTTGGCTACACCTTC. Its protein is CASSLQALGYTF.

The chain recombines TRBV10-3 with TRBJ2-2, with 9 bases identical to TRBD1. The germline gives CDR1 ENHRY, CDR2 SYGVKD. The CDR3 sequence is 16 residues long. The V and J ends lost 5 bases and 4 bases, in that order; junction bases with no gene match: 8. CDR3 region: CAISRPGTGPTGELFF. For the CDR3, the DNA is TGTGCCATCAGTCGTCCCGGGACAGGGCCCACCGGGGAGCTGTTTTTT.

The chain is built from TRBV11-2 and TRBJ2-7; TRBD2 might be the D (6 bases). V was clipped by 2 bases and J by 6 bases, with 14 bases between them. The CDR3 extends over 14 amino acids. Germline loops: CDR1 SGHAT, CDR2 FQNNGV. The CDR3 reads CASSLTGLRIEQYF. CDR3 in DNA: TGTGCCAGCAGCTTAACGGGACTCAGGATCGAGCAGTACTTC.

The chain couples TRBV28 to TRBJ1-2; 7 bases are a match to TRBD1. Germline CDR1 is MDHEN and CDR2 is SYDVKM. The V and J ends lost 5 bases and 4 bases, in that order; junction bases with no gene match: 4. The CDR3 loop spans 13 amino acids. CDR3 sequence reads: CASSPGDSYGYTF. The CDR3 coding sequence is TGTGCCAGCAGTCCGGGGGACAGCTATGGCTACACCTTC.

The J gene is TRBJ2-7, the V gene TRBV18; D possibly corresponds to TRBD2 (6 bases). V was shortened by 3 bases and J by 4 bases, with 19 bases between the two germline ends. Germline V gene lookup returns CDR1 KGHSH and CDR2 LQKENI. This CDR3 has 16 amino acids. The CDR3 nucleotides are TGTGCCAGCTCACCTGGAGAGGGAGGTTTTGGTTACGAGCAGTACTTC. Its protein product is CASSPGEGGFGYEQYF. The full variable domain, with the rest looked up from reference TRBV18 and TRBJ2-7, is NAGVMQNPRHLVRRRGQEARLRCSPMKGHSHVYWYRQLPEEGLKFMVYLQKENIIDESGMPKERFSAEFPKEGPSILRIQQVVRGDSAAYFCASSPGEGGFGYEQYFGPGTRLTVT.

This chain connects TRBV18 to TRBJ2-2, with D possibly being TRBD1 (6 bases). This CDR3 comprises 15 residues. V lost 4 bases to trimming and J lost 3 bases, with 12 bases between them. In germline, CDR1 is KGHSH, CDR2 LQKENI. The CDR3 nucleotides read TGTGCCAGCTCACGATTAGGGGGTGACACCGGGGAGCTGTTTTTT. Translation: CASSRLGGDTGELFF.

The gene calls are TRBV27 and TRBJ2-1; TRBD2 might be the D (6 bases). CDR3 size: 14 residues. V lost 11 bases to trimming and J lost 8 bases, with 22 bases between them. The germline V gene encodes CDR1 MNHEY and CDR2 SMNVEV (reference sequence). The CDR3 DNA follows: TGTGCCGACCTCCGGCGGGGTATAATGGATGAGCAGTTCTTC. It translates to CADLRRGIMDEQFF.

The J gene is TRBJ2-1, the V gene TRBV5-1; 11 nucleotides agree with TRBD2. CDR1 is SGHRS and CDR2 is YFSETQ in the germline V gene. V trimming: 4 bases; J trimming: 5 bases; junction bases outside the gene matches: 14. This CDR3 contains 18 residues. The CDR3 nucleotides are TGCGCCAGCAGCCTGAGAGCTCCCGGGACTAGCGGTAACAATGAGCAGTTCTTC. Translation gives CASSLRAPGTSGNNEQFF. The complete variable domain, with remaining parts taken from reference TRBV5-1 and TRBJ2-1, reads KAGVTQTPRYLIKTRGQQVTLSCSPISGHRSVSWYQQTPGQGLQFLFEYFSETQRNKGNFPGRFSGRQFSNSRSEMNVSTLELGDSALYLCASSLRAPGTSGNNEQFFGPGTRLTVL.

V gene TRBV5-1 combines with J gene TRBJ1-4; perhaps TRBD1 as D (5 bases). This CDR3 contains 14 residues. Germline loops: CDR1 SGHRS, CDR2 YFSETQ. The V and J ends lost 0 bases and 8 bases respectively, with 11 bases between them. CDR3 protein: CASSLEGAGEKLFF. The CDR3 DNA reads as TGCGCCAGCAGCTTGGAAGGGGCGGGGGAAAAACTGTTTTTT.

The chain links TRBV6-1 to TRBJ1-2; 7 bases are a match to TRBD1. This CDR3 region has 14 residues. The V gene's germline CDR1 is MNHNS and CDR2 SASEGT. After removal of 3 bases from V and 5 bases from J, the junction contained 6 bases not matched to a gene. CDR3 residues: CASSDLGQPYGYTF. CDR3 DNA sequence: TGTGCCAGCAGTGATTTGGGACAGCCATATGGCTACACCTTC.

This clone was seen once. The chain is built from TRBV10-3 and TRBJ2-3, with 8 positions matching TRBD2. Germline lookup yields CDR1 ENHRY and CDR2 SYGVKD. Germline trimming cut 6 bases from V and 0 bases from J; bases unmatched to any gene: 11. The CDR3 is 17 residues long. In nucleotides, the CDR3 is TGTGCCATCAGACCAAGCGGGAGCCGGTTTAGCACAGATACGCAGTATTTT. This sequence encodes CAIRPSGSRFSTDTQYF.

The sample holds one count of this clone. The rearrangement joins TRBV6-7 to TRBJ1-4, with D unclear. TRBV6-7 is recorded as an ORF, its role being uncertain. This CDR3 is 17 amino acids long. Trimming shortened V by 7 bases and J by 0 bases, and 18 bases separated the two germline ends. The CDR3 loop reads CASKIPRQKATNEKLFF. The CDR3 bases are TGTGCCAGCAAGATCCCGCGGCAGAAGGCAACTAATGAAAAACTGTTTTTT.

CDR3 sequence: CASSLTGRSPLHF. The CDR3 bases are TGTGCCAGTAGCCTGACAGGTAGATCACCCCTCCACTTT. J is TRBJ1-6 and V is TRBV19; TRBD1 might be the D (6 bases). V was trimmed by 6 bases and J by 10 bases, leaving 13 bases between them. The CDR3 runs to 13 residues. CDR1 LNHDA and CDR2 SQIVND come from the germline V gene (reference sequence).

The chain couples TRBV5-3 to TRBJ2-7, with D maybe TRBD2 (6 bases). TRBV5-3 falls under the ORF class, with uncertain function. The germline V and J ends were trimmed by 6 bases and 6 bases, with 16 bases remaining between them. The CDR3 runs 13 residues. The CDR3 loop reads CARTLTGDGEQYV. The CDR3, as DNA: TGTGCCAGAACCCTGACGGGAGACGGCGAGCAGTACGTC.

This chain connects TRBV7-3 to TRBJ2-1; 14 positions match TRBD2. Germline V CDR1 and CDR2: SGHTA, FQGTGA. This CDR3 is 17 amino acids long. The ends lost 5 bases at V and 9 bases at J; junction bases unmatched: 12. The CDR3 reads CASSLTRLAGGPGEQFF. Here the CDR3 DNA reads TGTGCCAGCAGCCTGACCAGACTAGCGGGAGGGCCTGGTGAGCAGTTCTTC.

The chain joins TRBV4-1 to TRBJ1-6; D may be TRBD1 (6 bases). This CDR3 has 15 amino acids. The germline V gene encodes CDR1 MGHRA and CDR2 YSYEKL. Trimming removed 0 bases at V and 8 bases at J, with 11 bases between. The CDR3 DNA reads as TGCGCCAGCAGCCAAGATACAGGGAGGGATTCACCCCTCCACTTT. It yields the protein CASSQDTGRDSPLHF.

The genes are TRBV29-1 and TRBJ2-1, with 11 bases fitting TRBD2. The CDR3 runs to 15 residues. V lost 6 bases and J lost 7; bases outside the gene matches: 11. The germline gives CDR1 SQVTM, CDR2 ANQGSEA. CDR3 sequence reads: CSVTPGTSGRNEQFF. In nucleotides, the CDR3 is TGCAGCGTGACCCCCGGGACTAGCGGTAGGAATGAGCAGTTCTTC.

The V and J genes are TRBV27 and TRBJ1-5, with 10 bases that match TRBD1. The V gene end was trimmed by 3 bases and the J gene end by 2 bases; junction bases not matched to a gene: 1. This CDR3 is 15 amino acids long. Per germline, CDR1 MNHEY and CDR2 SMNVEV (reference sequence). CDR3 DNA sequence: TGTGCCAGCAGTTTTGGGACAGGGGGCAATCAGCCCCAGCATTTT. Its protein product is CASSFGTGGNQPQHF.

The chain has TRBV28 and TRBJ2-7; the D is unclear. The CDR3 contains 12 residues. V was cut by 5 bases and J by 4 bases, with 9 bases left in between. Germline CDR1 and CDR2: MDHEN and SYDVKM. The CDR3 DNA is TGTGCCAGCAGTCCACCCGGTTACGAGCAGTACTTC. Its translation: CASSPPGYEQYF.

The CDR3 nucleotides read TGTGCCTGGGCAGGACAGGGGGGGTATTCACCCCTCCACTTT. This sequence encodes CAWAGQGGYSPLHF. This rearrangement joins TRBV30 to TRBJ1-6; TRBD1 agrees at 10 bases. The germline CDR1 and CDR2 sequences are GTSNPN and SVGIG (reference sequence). V shed 5 bases, J shed 8 bases, and the junction held 6 bases outside the gene matches. The CDR3 loop spans 14 amino acids.

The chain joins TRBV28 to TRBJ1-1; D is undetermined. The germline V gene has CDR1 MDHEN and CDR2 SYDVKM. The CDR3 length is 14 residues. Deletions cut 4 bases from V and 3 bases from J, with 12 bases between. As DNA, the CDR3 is TGTGCCAGCAGTTCGAGTGGGCGATACACTGAAGCTTTCTTT. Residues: CASSSSGRYTEAFF.

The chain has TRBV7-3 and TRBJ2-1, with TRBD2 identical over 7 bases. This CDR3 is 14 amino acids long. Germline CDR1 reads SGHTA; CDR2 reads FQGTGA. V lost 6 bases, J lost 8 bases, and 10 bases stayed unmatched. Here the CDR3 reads CASSGLVSWDEQFF. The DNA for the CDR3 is TGTGCCAGCAGTGGACTAGTTTCTTGGGATGAGCAGTTCTTC.

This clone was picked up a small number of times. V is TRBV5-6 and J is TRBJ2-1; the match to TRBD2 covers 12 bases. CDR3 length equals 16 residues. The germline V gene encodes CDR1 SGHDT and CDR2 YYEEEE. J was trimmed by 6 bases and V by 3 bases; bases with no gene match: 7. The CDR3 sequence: CASSSTSGSGPNEQFF. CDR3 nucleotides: TGTGCCAGCAGCTCGACTAGCGGGAGTGGGCCCAATGAGCAGTTCTTC.